The TCR beta chain described here comes from a study of T cell repertoires in cytomegalovirus infection. Concerning this clonotype: The antigen remains undetermined.

The CDR3 consists of 12 residues. The V and J ends lost 4 bases and 3 bases respectively, with 4 bases between them. Via MiXCR, TCRdb re-called the reads, giving one row per CDR3 protein. This table has approximately 600,000 distinct CDR3 sequences, 35% to 50% appearing once. The source was cultured PBMCs, collected from culture after CMV antigen stimulation. The rearrangement links TRBV12-3 or TRBV12-4 to TRBJ2-1; D unresolved. This receptor was obtained from a human donor in good health (CMV status not recorded). Some clones in this sample may be carry-over from other donors' samples. Written as DNA, the CDR3 is TGTGCCAGCAGTTCATACTACAATGAGCAGTTCTTC. Amino acids: CASSSYYNEQFF.